This record covers a single T cell receptor (beta chain). The entirety of the isolated RNA underwent reverse transcription, so expressed TCRB transcripts were sequenced. TCRdb keeps only in-frame clones here, not all; method: immunoSEQ multiplex PCR. The profile shows 140,000 to 150,000 clones, nearly 50% of them singletons. The source of the sample is a study of beta chain features in type 1 diabetes. One heparinised blood draw, averaging about 120 mL, came from each donor. The CDR3 loop spans 13 amino acids. V lost 4 bases, J lost 6 bases, and 1 base stayed unmatched. Germline V gene data show CDR1 as LNHDA and CDR2 as SQIVND (reference sequence).

Sequenced input: Tregs from blood. This chain uses TRBV19 with TRBJ1-5; 9 positions agree with TRBD1. The sequence came from a man between 18 and 29 years old in good health. The CDR3, as DNA: TGTGCCAGTAGTACGGGACAGGGTCAGCCCCAGCATTTT. Its translation: CASSTGQGQPQHF.